Listed here are 26 T cell receptor beta chains from one sample, sequenced in a study of regulatory T cells in long-lasting Graves disease. Sequencing libraries for TCR beta were prepared with iRepertoire HTBI primers and Arm-PCR of CDR3 regions. TCRdb fed the multiplex PCR reads into MiXCR, producing one record per CDR3 protein. The data show 400,000 to 450,000 distinct CDR3 sequences, 20% to 30% seen once. As to time point: persistent/refractory GD, antithyroid drugs over 5 years with positive TRAb. PBMCs were the source of the RNA used for TCR sequencing. This material consisted of peripheral blood mononuclear cells (PBMCs), taken when the disease was refractory, from a patient treated with antithyroid drugs. All receptors derive from a female donor with Graves disease.

This clonotype appeared a few times. V usage is TRBV29-1 and J usage is TRBJ1-2; D call uncertain. CDR1 is SQVTM and CDR2 is ANQGSEA in the germline V gene. V dropped 3 bases and J dropped 4 bases, with 9 bases sitting between them. The CDR3 covers 12 residues. The CDR3 reads CSVEDGPYGYTF. CDR3 DNA sequence: TGCAGCGTTGAGGACGGACCCTATGGCTACACCTTC. Full variable domain (outside the CDR3, taken from reference TRBV29-1 and TRBJ1-2): SAVISQKPSRDICQRGTSLTIQCQVDSQVTMMFWYRQQPGQSLTLIATANQGSEATYESGFVIDKFPISRPNLTFSTLTVSNMSPEDSSIYLCSVEDGPYGYTFGSGTRLTVV.

The gene calls are TRBV5-6 and TRBJ1-1, with TRBD1 identical over 8 bases. CDR3 size: 15 residues. CDR1 and CDR2 (germline): SGHDT, YYEEEE. V shed 4 bases and J 1 base; nucleotides not matched to a gene: 6. The CDR3 loop reads CASSATDRANTEAFF. For the CDR3, the DNA is TGTGCCAGCAGCGCCACGGACAGGGCGAACACTGAAGCTTTCTTT.

This clonotype was observed at least ten times. The chain uses TRBV7-2 and TRBJ2-7, with D uncertain. The germline V gene has CDR1 SGHTA and CDR2 FQGNSA. The CDR3 totals 14 residues. The V end lost 5 bases, the J end lost 2 bases, and 13 bases lay between the germline ends. CDR3 protein: CASSRGQAPYEQYF. CDR3 DNA sequence: TGTGCCAGCAGCCGAGGCCAGGCGCCCTACGAGCAGTACTTC.

This clonotype was observed a handful of times. V gene TRBV12-3 or TRBV12-4 combines with J gene TRBJ1-6; a weak D match, TRBD1 (6 bases). This CDR3 contains 15 residues. Deletions cut 5 bases from V and 9 bases from J, with 17 bases between. CDR3 nucleotides: TGTGCCAGCAGTCCTCAGGGGATCACCAGTTCACCCCTCCACTTT. It is translated as CASSPQGITSSPLHF.

The chain recombines TRBV7-9 with TRBJ1-6; D unclear. The ends were cut back, 6 bases at V and 8 bases at J, with 11 bases in the middle. CDR3 size: 13 residues. The germline CDR1 and CDR2 sequences are SEHNR and FQNEAQ (reference sequence). The CDR3 DNA is TGTGCCAGCAGTCCATCAAGCGATTCACCCCTCCACTTT. Protein product: CASSPSSDSPLHF.

DNA of the CDR3: TGTGCCAGCAGATGGGGGACAGGGAAACTCTTGAACACTGAAGCTTTCTTT. Amino acid sequence: CASRWGTGKLLNTEAFF. The chain employs TRBV6-2 or TRBV6-3 and TRBJ1-1; 9 nucleotides agree with TRBD1. The CDR3 contains 17 residues. CDR1 is MNHEY and CDR2 is SVGEGT in the germline V gene. J gave up 0 bases and V 6 bases, and 11 bases lay outside the gene matches.

This clonotype has only a few counts. This chain uses TRBV6-5 with TRBJ1-1; D might be TRBD1 (6 bases). The length of the CDR3 is 15 residues. V lost 0 bases to trimming and J lost 1 base, with 9 bases between them. From germline, CDR1 is MNHEY and CDR2 SVGAGI. The CDR3: CASSYSTGANTEAFF. The DNA for the CDR3 is TGTGCCAGCAGTTACTCGACGGGGGCGAACACTGAAGCTTTCTTT.

At least ten counts were recorded for this clonotype. The chain uses TRBV20-1 and TRBJ1-4; D not resolved. From germline, CDR1 is DFQATT and CDR2 SNEGSKA (reference sequence). This CDR3 has 14 residues. Trimming shortened V by 1 base and J by 7 bases, and 13 bases separated the two germline ends. The CDR3 sequence: CSARAAGGGEKLFF. In DNA, the CDR3 is TGCAGTGCTAGAGCCGCAGGCGGAGGTGAAAAACTGTTTTTT.

A note on this clonotype: The junction differs from germline at one of its ends, possibly a read error. The CDR3 DNA follows: TGCAGTGCTAGTGCACAGCCTACTTACGAGCAATACTTC. Translated, it gives CSASAQPTYEQYF. The rearrangement links TRBV20-1 to TRBJ2-7; D remains unclear. The germline gives CDR1 DFQATT, CDR2 SNEGSKA (reference sequence). The CDR3 covers 13 residues.

This clonotype has a count of ten or more. The chain uses TRBV12-3 or TRBV12-4 and TRBJ2-7; 7 nucleotides align to TRBD1. The CDR3 is 17 residues long. V trimming: 6 bases; J trimming: 2 bases; junction bases outside the gene matches: 16. CDR3 sequence reads: CASRTTGQAQKAYEQYF. CDR3 nucleotide sequence: TGTGCCAGCAGAACCACTGGACAGGCACAAAAAGCCTACGAGCAGTACTTC.

The rearrangement joins TRBV19 to TRBJ1-2; the D is unclear. V shed 4 bases and J shed 0 bases, with 12 bases lying between them. This CDR3 has 15 residues. Per the germline V gene, CDR1 is LNHDA and CDR2 is SQIVND (reference sequence). CDR3 amino acids: CASSTAAGTNYGYTF. The CDR3 region has the DNA TGTGCCAGTAGTACCGCGGCGGGGACTAACTATGGCTACACCTTC.

This clonotype has a handful of counts. V usage is TRBV7-9 and J usage is TRBJ1-5; TRBD1 aligns across 7 bases. Germline V gene lookup returns CDR1 SEHNR and CDR2 FQNEAQ (reference sequence). After removal of 5 bases from V and 2 bases from J, the junction contained 3 bases not matched to a gene. The CDR3 is made up of 14 amino acids. Here the CDR3 reads CASSVGTGNQPQHF. CDR3 sequence (DNA): TGTGCCAGCAGCGTCGGGACAGGCAATCAGCCCCAGCATTTT.

This chain connects TRBV15 to TRBJ1-5; D uncertain. Germline V gene sequence: CDR1 LNHNV, CDR2 YYDKDF (reference sequence). The CDR3 spans 15 residues. Trimming stripped 0 bases from V and 5 bases from J, with 11 bases between. The CDR3 region is CATSRDPRADQPQHF. The CDR3 coding sequence is TGTGCCACCAGCAGAGATCCAAGGGCAGATCAGCCCCAGCATTTT. Full variable domain (missing parts from reference TRBV15 and TRBJ1-5): DAMVIQNPRYQVTQFGKPVTLSCSQTLNHNVMYWYQQKSSQAPKLLFHYYDKDFNNEADTPDNFQSRRPNTSFCFLDIRSPGLGDTAMYLCATSRDPRADQPQHFGDGTRLSIL.

On this clonotype: This may be a read error: a much more frequent sequence differs by one nucleotide. This chain links TRBV7-2 with TRBJ2-7; either TRBD1 or TRBD2 may fit D (5 bases each). The CDR3 contains 12 residues. Germline V gene lookup returns CDR1 SGHTA and CDR2 FQGNSA. CDR3 residues: CPSSLEGHSRYF. CDR3 bases: TGTCCCAGCAGCTTAGAGGGGCATTCGCGGTACTTC.

The chain carries TRBV6-1 and TRBJ1-1; no clear D gene. Germline values: CDR1 MNHNS, CDR2 SASEGT. With 3 bases removed from V and 0 bases from J, the gap between germline ends came to 2 bases. The CDR3 length is 12 residues. The CDR3 DNA is TGTGCCAGCAGTGAGGTGAACACTGAAGCTTTCTTT. Translating it yields CASSEVNTEAFF.

This clonotype has more than one count but fewer than ten. The V gene is TRBV29-1, the J gene TRBJ1-1; no reliable D call. The length of the CDR3 is 15 residues. Trimming removed 1 base from V and 0 bases from J, with 12 bases in between. Per the germline V gene, CDR1 is SQVTM and CDR2 is ANQGSEA. The CDR3: CSVEGSGRLNTEAFF. The CDR3 nucleotides read TGCAGCGTTGAAGGGAGTGGACGGCTGAACACTGAAGCTTTCTTT.

There are many counts of this clonotype. The V call is TRBV6-1, the J call TRBJ2-5; D possibly matches TRBD1 or TRBD2 (5 bases each). In germline, CDR1 is MNHNS, CDR2 SASEGT. The CDR3 contains 13 residues. The V gene lost 4 bases and the J gene lost 4 bases, with 10 bases spanning the gap. The CDR3 DNA follows: TGTGCCAGCAGTGTCCAGGGAGTAGAGACCCAGTACTTC. It is translated as CASSVQGVETQYF.

This clonotype was observed many times. The chain is built from TRBV24-1 and TRBJ1-2; D is perhaps TRBD1 (5 bases). Germline assignment: CDR1 KGHDR and CDR2 SFDVKD. Deletions cut 4 bases from V and 6 bases from J, with 14 bases between. The CDR3 covers 14 residues. The CDR3 DNA is TGTGCCACCAGTGACCAGGGACGGCACGATGGCTACACCTTC. Protein product: CATSDQGRHDGYTF.

The chain has TRBV19 and TRBJ2-7; the D call may be TRBD1 or TRBD2 (5 bases each). Looked up from germline, CDR1 is LNHDA and CDR2 is SQIVND (reference sequence). The CDR3 consists of 16 residues. Trimming shortened V by 5 bases and J by 0 bases, and 17 bases separated the two germline ends. The CDR3: CASSDPTGTLSYEQYF. The DNA for the CDR3 is TGTGCCAGTAGTGATCCGACCGGGACGCTCTCCTACGAGCAGTACTTC.

The CDR3 reads CASSVLGQRQEQYF. The CDR3, as DNA: TGTGCCAGTAGTGTTCTGGGACAGCGTCAAGAGCAGTACTTC. The chain couples TRBV19 to TRBJ2-7, with 7 bases that match TRBD1. The J segment lost 7 bases and the V segment lost 5 bases, leaving 11 bases of the junction unmatched. The CDR3 covers 14 residues. Per germline, CDR1 LNHDA and CDR2 SQIVND (reference sequence).

In its sample, this clonotype was seen many times. Here the CDR3 DNA reads TGTGCCAGCAGTGATGGACAGGGACATAACACCGGGGAGCTGTTTTTT. This gives the protein CASSDGQGHNTGELFF. The rearrangement uses TRBV6-1 and TRBJ2-2; 8 nucleotides match TRBD1. Germline CDR1 reads MNHNS; CDR2 reads SASEGT. The length of the CDR3 is 16 residues. V gave up 3 bases and J gave up 2 bases; unmatched junction bases: 5.

The J gene is TRBJ2-3, the V gene TRBV6-2 or TRBV6-3; 8 nucleotides line up with TRBD2. CDR1 and CDR2 from the germline V gene are MNHEY and SVGEGT. V shed 0 bases, J shed 5 bases, and the junction held 10 bases outside the gene matches. The CDR3 length is 17 residues. This chain's CDR3 is CASSYSGLAGAKDTQYF. CDR3 DNA sequence: TGTGCCAGCAGTTACTCAGGTCTAGCGGGTGCCAAAGATACGCAGTATTTT.

The chain uses TRBV29-1 and TRBJ1-2; TRBD1 matches at 8 bases. This CDR3 is built from 13 residues. From germline, CDR1 is SQVTM and CDR2 ANQGSEA. The chain's CDR3 is CTYLTGQGDGYTF. The DNA of the CDR3 is TGCACCTACCTTACCGGACAGGGAGATGGCTACACCTTC.

This clonotype turned up a few times. The chain links TRBV20-1 to TRBJ1-5, with D unclear. Trimming removed 1 base from V and 6 bases from J, with 16 bases in between. Germline V gene lookup returns CDR1 DFQATT and CDR2 SNEGSKA (reference sequence). This CDR3 has 15 amino acids. In DNA form, the CDR3 reads TGCAGTGCTAGAGCCACACGAGGTATCTTTCAGCCCCAGCATTTT. Its translation is CSARATRGIFQPQHF.

This rearrangement joins TRBV29-1 to TRBJ2-7; D remains unclear. The V and J ends lost 7 bases and 5 bases respectively, with 18 bases between them. The CDR3 is made up of 13 amino acids. CDR1 SQVTM and CDR2 ANQGSEA come from the germline V gene. The CDR3 reads CSGTASPGHEQYF. Written as DNA, the CDR3 is TGCAGCGGGACGGCCAGCCCCGGCCACGAGCAGTACTTC.

The chain links TRBV19 to TRBJ1-2; D gene uncertain. Looked up from germline, CDR1 is LNHDA and CDR2 is SQIVND (reference sequence). V was trimmed by 5 bases and J by 2 bases, leaving 12 bases between them. The CDR3 length is 14 residues. CDR3 coding DNA: TGTGCCAGTAGTCGCCCCGGAGGGAACTATGGCTACACCTTC. Translated: CASSRPGGNYGYTF.